This record covers a single TCR beta chain. Its antigen is unknown. Per-base quality was not reported, and no clone a single base away is much larger than it. The data belong to a study of T-cell reconstitution after alpha-beta-depleted transplantation in children (dated by TCRdb to about 2016). Background for the entire study: Using TCR repertoire profiling, the study quantitatively followed how T-cell immune reconstitution unfolded in children after TCRalphabeta/CD19-depleted allogeneic hematopoietic cell transplantation. Summary of the overall study and its limitations: The high TCRbeta diversity at day 60 in some patients was ascribed to recipient T cells and intrathymic progenitors that had survived conditioning. The apparently early alphabetaT-cell count recovery about two months after transplant was reportedly dependent on only several hundred rapidly expanded clones derived from non-depleted graft cells. Hyperexpanded clone frequencies declined over subsequent months; after one year, T-cell counts and TCRbeta diversity were mostly attributed to newly produced T cells.

From its cysteine to its phenylalanine, the CDR3 spans 16 amino acids. The read is trimmed to its CDR3 DNA, 48 bases read in frame from base 1. Trimming costs V 2 bases and J 2 bases, and their ends lie 13 bases apart. The germline V gene provides CDR1 MDHEN and CDR2 SYDVKM. The treatment or condition label for this specimen denotes: allogeneic hematopoietic cell transplantation with graft depleted of TCRalphabeta T cells and CD19 B cells. TCRalphabeta/CD19-depleted allogeneic hematopoietic cell grafts were given to the transplant recipients, all of whom were children. The library was prepared using PCR. This sample was sequenced with an Illumina HiSeq 2500. Molecular barcoding was employed in the preparation of TCR libraries, with unique molecular identifiers being used to normalize TCRbeta repertoire quantification. TCRdb reworked the public reads: Q25 trimming with fastp, MiXCR clone assembly, productive beta chains retained. Records with the same CDR3 protein are collapsed into one entry carrying the most frequent genes and DNA. The sample yields some 460,000 distinct CDR3 sequences; 15% to 20% were counted once. Of the sample, roughly 27% is held by the ten largest clones.

The chain links TRBV28 with TRBJ2-1; TRBD1 might be the D gene, on 6 matching bases. Material: PBMCs, mostly from graft donor cells, obtained 360 days after TCRalphabeta/CD19-depleted stem cell transplant. This TCR was recovered from a boy in the first two years of life who had a stem cell transplant for Wiskott-Aldrich syndrome, so the T cells may come from the graft donor. The sequenced DNA is TGTGCCAGCAGTTTAATTTACCAGGGGACCTACAATGAGCAGTTCTTC. Its protein product is CASSLIYQGTYNEQFF.